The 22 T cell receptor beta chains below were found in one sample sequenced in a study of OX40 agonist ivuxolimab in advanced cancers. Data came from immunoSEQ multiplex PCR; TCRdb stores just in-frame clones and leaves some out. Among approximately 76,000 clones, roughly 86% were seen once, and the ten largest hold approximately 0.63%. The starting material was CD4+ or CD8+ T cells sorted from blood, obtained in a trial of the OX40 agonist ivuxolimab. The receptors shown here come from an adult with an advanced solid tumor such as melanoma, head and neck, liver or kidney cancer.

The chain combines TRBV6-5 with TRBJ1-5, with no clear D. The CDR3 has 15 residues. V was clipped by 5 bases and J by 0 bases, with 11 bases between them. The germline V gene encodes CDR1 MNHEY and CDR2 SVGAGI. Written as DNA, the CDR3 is TGTGCCAGCAGTGACTTCGTCGTTAGCAATCAGCCCCAGCATTTT. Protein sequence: CASSDFVVSNQPQHF.

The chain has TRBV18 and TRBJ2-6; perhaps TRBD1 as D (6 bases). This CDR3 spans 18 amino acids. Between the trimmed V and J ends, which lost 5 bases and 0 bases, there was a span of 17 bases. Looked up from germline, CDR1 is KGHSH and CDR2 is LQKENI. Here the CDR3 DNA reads TGTGCCAGCTCAGAAGACAGGTCTGGATTCTCTGGGGCCAACGTCCTGACTTTC. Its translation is CASSEDRSGFSGANVLTF.

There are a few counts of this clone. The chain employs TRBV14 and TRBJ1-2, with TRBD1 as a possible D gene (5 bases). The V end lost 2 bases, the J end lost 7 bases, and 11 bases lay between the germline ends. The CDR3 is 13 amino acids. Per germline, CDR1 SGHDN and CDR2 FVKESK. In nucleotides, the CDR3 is TGTGCCAGCAGCCAAAGATGGGGGACTGGCTACACCTTC. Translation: CASSQRWGTGYTF.

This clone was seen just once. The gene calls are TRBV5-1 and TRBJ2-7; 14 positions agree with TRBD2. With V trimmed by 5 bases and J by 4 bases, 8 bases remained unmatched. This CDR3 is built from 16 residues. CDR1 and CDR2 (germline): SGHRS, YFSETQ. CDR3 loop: CASRPGTSGSRYEQYF. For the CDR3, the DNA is TGCGCCAGCAGACCCGGGACTAGCGGGAGCAGGTACGAGCAGTACTTC.

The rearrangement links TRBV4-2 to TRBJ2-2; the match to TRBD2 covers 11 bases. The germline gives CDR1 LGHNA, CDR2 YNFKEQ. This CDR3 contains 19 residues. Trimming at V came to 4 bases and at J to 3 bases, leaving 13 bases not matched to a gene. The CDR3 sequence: CASSPLGTSGRGDTGELFF. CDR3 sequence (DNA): TGTGCCAGCAGCCCCCTGGGCACTAGCGGGAGAGGGGACACCGGGGAGCTGTTTTTT.

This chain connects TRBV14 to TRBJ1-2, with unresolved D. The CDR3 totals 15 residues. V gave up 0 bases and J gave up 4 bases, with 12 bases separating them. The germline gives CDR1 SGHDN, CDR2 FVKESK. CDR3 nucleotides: TGTGCCAGCAGCCAAGATGATGGACGGATCTATGGCTACACCTTC. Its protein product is CASSQDDGRIYGYTF.

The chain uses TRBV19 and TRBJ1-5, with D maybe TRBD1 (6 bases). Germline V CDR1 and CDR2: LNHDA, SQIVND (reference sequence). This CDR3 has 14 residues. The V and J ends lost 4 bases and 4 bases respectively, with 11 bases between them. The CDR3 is CASSTDRPNQPQHF. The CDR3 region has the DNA TGTGCCAGTAGTACAGACAGGCCTAATCAGCCCCAGCATTTT.

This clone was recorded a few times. This CDR3 is CASSLYMNTEAFF. For the CDR3, the DNA is TGTGCCAGCAGCCTATACATGAACACTGAAGCTTTCTTT. This chain links TRBV11-3 with TRBJ1-1; D is unclear. Trimming left V 5 bases short and J 0 bases short, with 7 bases between. CDR3 length: 13 amino acids. The V gene's germline CDR1 is SGHNT and CDR2 YENEEA.

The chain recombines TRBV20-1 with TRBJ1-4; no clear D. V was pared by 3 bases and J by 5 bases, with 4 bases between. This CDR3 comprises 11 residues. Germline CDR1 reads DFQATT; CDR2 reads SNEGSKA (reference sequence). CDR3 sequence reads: CSASPNEKLFF. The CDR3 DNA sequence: TGCAGTGCTAGCCCGAATGAAAAACTGTTTTTT.

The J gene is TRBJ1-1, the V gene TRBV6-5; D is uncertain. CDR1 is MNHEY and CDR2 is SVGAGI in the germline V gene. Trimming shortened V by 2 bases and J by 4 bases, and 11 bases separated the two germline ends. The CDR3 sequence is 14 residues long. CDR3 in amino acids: CASSYSSRSTEAFF. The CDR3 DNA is TGTGCCAGCAGTTACAGTAGCCGGTCCACTGAAGCTTTCTTT.

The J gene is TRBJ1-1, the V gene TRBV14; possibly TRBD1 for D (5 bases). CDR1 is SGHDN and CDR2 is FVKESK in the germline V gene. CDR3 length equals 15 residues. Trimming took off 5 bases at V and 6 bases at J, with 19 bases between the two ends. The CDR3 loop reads CASSKYAGLGAEAFF. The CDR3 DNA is TGTGCCAGCAGCAAGTACGCGGGCTTGGGGGCTGAAGCTTTCTTT. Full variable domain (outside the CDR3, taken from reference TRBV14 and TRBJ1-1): EAGVTQFPSHSVIEKGQTVTLRCDPISGHDNLYWYRRVMGKEIKFLLHFVKESKQDESGMPNNRFLAERTGGTYSTLKVQPAELEDSGVYFCASSKYAGLGAEAFFGQGTRLTVV.

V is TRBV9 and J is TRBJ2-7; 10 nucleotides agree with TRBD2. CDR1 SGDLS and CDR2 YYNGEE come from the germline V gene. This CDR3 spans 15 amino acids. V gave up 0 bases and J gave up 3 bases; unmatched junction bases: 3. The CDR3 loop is CASSVGASGSYEQYF. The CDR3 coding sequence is TGTGCCAGCAGCGTAGGGGCTAGCGGGAGCTACGAGCAGTACTTC.

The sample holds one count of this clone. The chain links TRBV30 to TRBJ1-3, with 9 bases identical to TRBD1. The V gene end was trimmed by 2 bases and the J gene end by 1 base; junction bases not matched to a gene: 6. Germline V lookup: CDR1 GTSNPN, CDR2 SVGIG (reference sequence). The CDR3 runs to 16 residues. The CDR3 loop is CAWSRGQGLSGNTIYF. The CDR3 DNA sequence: TGTGCCTGGAGTAGGGGACAGGGACTTTCTGGAAACACCATATATTTT. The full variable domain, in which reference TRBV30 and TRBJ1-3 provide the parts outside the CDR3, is SQTIHQWPATLVQPVGSPLSLECTVEGTSNPNLYWYRQAAGRGLQLLFYSVGIGQISSEVPQNLSASRPQDRQFILSSKKLLLSDSGFYLCAWSRGQGLSGNTIYFGEGSWLTVV.

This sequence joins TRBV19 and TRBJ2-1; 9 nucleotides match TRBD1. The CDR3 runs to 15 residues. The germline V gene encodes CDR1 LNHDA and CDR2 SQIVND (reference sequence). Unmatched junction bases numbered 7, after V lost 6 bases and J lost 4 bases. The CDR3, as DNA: TGTGCCAGTAGGATTTCGACAGGGGGGTACAATGAGCAGTTCTTC. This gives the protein CASRISTGGYNEQFF.

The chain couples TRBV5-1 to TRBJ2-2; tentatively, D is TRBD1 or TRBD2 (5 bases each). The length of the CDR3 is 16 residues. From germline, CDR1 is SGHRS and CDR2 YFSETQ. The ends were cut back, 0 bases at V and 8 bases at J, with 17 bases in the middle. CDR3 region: CASSLGGTNRHGELFF. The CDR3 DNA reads TGCGCCAGCAGCTTGGGGGGGACCAACCGGCATGGGGAGCTGTTTTTT. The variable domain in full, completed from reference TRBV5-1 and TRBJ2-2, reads KAGVTQTPRYLIKTRGQQVTLSCSPISGHRSVSWYQQTPGQGLQFLFEYFSETQRNKGNFPGRFSGRQFSNSRSEMNVSTLELGDSALYLCASSLGGTNRHGELFFGEGSRLTVL.

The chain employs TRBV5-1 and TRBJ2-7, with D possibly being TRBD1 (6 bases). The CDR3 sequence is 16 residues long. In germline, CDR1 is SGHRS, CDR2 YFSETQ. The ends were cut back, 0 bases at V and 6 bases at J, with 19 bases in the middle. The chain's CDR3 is CASSLDRDRGVAEQYF. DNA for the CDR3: TGCGCCAGCAGCTTGGACAGGGATCGAGGGGTAGCCGAGCAGTACTTC.

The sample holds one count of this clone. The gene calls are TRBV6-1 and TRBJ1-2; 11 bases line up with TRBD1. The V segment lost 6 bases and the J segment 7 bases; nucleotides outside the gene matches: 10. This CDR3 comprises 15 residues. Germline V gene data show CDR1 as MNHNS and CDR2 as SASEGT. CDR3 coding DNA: TGTGCCAGCAGGATGGGACAGGGGGTGATATCTGGCTACACCTTC. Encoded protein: CASRMGQGVISGYTF.

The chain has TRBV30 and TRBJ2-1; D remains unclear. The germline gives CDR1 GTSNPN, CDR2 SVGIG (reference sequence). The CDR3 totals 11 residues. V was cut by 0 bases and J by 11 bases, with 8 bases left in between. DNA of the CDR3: TGTGCCTGGAGTGTGGAGATTAAGCAGTTCTTC. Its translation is CAWSVEIKQFF.

The CDR3, as DNA: TGTGCCAGCTCACCACCCTGGGGTCGGGAAGGAGAGACCCAGTACTTC. This translates into CASSPPWGREGETQYF. This rearrangement joins TRBV18 to TRBJ2-5, with D tentatively TRBD2 (5 bases). Trimming removed 0 bases at V and 4 bases at J, with 15 bases between. This CDR3 is 16 amino acids long. Germline V gene data show CDR1 as KGHSH and CDR2 as LQKENI.

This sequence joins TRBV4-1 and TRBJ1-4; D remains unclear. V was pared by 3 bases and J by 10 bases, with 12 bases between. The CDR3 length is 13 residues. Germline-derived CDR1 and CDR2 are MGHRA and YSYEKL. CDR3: CASSQIIMTKLFF. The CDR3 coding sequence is TGCGCCAGCAGCCAGATTATAATGACAAAACTGTTTTTT.

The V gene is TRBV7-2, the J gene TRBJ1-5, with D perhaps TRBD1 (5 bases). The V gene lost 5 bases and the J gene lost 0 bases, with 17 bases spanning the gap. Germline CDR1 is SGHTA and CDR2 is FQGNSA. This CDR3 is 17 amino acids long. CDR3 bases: TGTGCCAGCAGCCTAAGGGACGGACTAGATAGCAATCAGCCCCAGCATTTT. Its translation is CASSLRDGLDSNQPQHF.

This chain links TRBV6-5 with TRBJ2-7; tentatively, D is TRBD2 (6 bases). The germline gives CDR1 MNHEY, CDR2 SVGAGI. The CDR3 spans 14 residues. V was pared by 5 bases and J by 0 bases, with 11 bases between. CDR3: CASSVTGDSYEQYF. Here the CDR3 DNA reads TGTGCCAGCAGTGTAACGGGGGACTCCTACGAGCAGTACTTC.